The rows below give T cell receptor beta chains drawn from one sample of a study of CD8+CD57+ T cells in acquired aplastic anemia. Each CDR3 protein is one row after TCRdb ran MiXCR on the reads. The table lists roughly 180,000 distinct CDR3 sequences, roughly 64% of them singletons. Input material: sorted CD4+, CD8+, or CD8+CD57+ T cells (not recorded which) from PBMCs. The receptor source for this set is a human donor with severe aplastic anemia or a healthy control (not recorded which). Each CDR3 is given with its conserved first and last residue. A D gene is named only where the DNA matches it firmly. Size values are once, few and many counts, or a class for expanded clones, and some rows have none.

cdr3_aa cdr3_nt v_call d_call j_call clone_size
CASSERDGETQYF TGTGCCAGCAGTGAAAGGGATGGAGAGACCCAGTACTTC TRBV9 - TRBJ2-5 -
CASSLGQGDLYGYTF TGCGCCAGCAGCTTGGGACAGGGTGACCTATATGGCTACACCTTC TRBV5-1 TRBD1 TRBJ1-2 -
CATSQNSGANVLTF TGTGCCACCAGCCAGAATTCTGGGGCCAACGTCCTGACTTTC TRBV9 - TRBJ2-6 -
CASSVEYAGELFF TGTGCCAGCAGCGTAGAGTACGCCGGGGAGCTGTTTTTT TRBV9 - TRBJ2-2 -
CSIGTGFYGYTF TGCAGCATAGGGACAGGCTTCTATGGCTACACCTTC TRBV29-1 TRBD1 TRBJ1-2 few
CSARDLGREGKAFF TGCAGTGCTAGAGATCTCGGTCGGGAGGGGAAAGCTTTCTTT TRBV20-1 - TRBJ1-1 -
CASSLEGQHQPQHF TGCGCCAGCAGCTTGGAGGGACAGCATCAGCCCCAGCATTTT TRBV5-5 TRBD1 TRBJ1-5 -
CASSPRALAGLYEQYF TGTGCCAGCAGCCCTAGGGCACTAGCGGGGTTGTACGAGCAGTACTTC TRBV7-8 TRBD2 TRBJ2-7 few
CSARETSTGELFF TGCAGTGCTAGAGAAACTAGCACCGGGGAGCTGTTTTTT TRBV20-1 - TRBJ2-2 -
CASSPTSGSGYEQYF TGTGCCAGCAGTCCCACTAGCGGGAGTGGCTACGAGCAGTACTTC TRBV2 TRBD2 TRBJ2-7 few